The entry that follows covers one T cell receptor beta chain sequence. With V trimmed by 6 bases and J by 3 bases, 15 bases remained unmatched. The CDR3 totals 17 residues. Germline loops: CDR1 MGHDK, CDR2 SYGVNS. These data come from a study of T cell changes during pregnancy in multiple sclerosis. The repertoire was sequenced with immunoSEQ multiplex PCR; TCRdb's copy has only in-frame clones and lacks some. Of 93,000 or so clones in the sample, about 90% were seen once. The sequencing here drew on peripheral blood, taken after pregnancy. The chain links TRBV25-1 to TRBJ2-5; TRBD2 aligns across 8 bases. The clonotype was recovered from a female donor with multiple sclerosis, enrolled in a pregnancy study. The CDR3 nucleotides are TGTGCCAGCAGAGGAGGCGGGGGGACTATGGGGGAAGAGACCCAGTACTTC. As protein: CASRGGGGTMGEETQYF.